The rows below give T cell receptor beta chains drawn from one sample of a study of T cells in localized non-small cell lung cancer. The assay was immunoSEQ multiplex PCR, and TCRdb's table has in-frame clones only and misses some. The sample consists of more than 25,000 clones, 88% of them appearing once. The material sequenced was peripheral blood, taken before any cancer treatment. These receptors were obtained from a female donor older than 55 with stage III squamous cell lung carcinoma. Each CDR3 is given with its conserved first and last residue. D genes are given only for firm matches.

j_call v_call d_call cdr3_aa
TRBJ2-2 TRBV7-9 - CASSLNTGELFF
TRBJ2-1 TRBV6-1 TRBD2 CASSARTSGRWDEQFF
TRBJ2-1 TRBV25-1 TRBD2 CASSGKLAEITQFF
TRBJ1-2 TRBV18 - CASSPFECDYGYTF
TRBJ1-2 TRBV28 TRBD1 CASSSGGRGRDGYTF
TRBJ2-7 TRBV27 TRBD2 CASSLGLAGGRIYEQYF
TRBJ2-3 TRBV10-3 - CAIREGQGFGDTQYF
TRBJ2-3 TRBV9 - CASSVVNGASTDTQYF
TRBJ2-7 TRBV28 - CASSQLPGRISYEQYF
TRBJ2-3 TRBV6-5 - CASSVPNTDTQYF
TRBJ2-6 TRBV15 - CATSTSHSGANVLTF
TRBJ1-2 TRBV29-1 TRBD1 CSVGQGRFGYTF
TRBJ2-5 TRBV5-1 - CASSLMGEETQYF
TRBJ2-2 TRBV18 - CASSPKVGVNTGELFF